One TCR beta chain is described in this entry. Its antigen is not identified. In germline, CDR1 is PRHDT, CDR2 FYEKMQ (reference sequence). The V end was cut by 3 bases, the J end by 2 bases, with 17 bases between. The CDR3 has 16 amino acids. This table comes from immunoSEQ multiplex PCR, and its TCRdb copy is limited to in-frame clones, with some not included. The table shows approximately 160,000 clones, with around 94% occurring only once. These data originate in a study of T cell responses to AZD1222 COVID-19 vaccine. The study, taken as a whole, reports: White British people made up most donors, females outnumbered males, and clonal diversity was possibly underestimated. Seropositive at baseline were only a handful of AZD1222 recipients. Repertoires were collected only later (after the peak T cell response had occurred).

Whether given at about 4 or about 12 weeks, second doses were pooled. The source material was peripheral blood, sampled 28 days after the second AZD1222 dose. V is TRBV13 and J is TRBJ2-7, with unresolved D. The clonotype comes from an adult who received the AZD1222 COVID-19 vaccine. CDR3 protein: CASSFGTFADTYEQYF. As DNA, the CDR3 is TGTGCCAGCAGCTTTGGTACTTTTGCGGATACCTACGAGCAGTACTTC.